This T cell receptor beta chain was recovered during a study of neoadjuvant anti-PD-1 for oral cavity cancer. On the study more broadly: Around day 43, patients without progression received a fourth nivolumab dose before surgery. Findings of the study overall: Treg/Th17 ratio rose with pretreatment blood and fell with post-treatment tumor TCRbeta clonality. Non-responders to neoadjuvant nivolumab had significantly more clonal PBMC T cells than responders.

This clone has a handful of counts. What it binds is unknown. The patients had HPV-negative, locally advanced oral cavity squamous cell carcinoma. Some clones are missing from TCRdb's copy, which holds only in-frame ones; the method was immunoSEQ multiplex PCR. The table has about 17,000 clones, about 72% seen once. The CDR3 is made up of 16 amino acids. V lost 7 bases and J lost 0, with 15 bases in between. Germline V CDR1 and CDR2: MDHEN, SYDVKM. This chain uses TRBV28 with TRBJ1-4, with D possibly being TRBD1 (6 bases). The sample consisted of PBMCs, taken before nivolumab (anti-PD-1) treatment. This receptor was taken from a person between 40 and 80 years old with oral cavity squamous cell carcinoma. This CDR3 reads CASKPGTGTTNEKLFF. CDR3 in DNA: TGTGCCAGCAAACCGGGAACAGGGACAACTAATGAAAAACTGTTTTTT.